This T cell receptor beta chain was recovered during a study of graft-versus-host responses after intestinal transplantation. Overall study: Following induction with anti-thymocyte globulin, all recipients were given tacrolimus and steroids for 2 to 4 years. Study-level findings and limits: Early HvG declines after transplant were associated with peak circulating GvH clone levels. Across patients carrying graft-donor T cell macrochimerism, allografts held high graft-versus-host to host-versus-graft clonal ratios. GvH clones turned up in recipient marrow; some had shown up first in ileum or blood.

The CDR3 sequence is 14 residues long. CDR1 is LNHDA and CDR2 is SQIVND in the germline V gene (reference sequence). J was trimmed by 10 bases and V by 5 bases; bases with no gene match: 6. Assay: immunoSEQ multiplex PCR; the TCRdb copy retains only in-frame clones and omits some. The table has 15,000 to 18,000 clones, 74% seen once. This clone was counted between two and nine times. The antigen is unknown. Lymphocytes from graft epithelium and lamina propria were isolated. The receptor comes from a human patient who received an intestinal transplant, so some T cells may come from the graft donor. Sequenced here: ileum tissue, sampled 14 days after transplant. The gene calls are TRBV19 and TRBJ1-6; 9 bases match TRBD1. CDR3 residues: CASSSGTGLSPLHF. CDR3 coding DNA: TGTGCCAGTAGTTCGGGGACAGGGCTCTCACCCCTCCACTTT.